This T cell receptor beta chain emerged from a study of beta chain features in type 1 diabetes. Study results and limitations: HLA effects on TCRB rearrangement stayed unresolved here. Moderate yet significant TCRB CDR3 shortening was seen in Type 1 diabetes patients in all four CD4+ subsets. More deletions and fewer insertions at VDJ junctions were found in patients with type 1 diabetes.

Points on this clone: The target antigen is unknown.

V was trimmed by 5 bases and J by 4 bases, leaving 17 bases between them. The CDR3 is 15 residues long. Germline CDR1 SGHTA, CDR2 FQGNSA. All of the isolated RNA was reverse transcribed, so expressed TCRB transcripts were sequenced. TCRdb keeps only in-frame clones here, not all; method: immunoSEQ multiplex PCR. This repertoire shows around 160,000 clones, roughly 60% found once; its top ten account for roughly 0.092%. The TCR originated in a man aged 25 to 40 with type 1 diabetes. Source material: naive CD4+ T cells from blood. This sequence joins TRBV7-2 and TRBJ2-5; TRBD1 or TRBD2 may be the D gene (5 bases each). DNA of the CDR3: TGTGCCAGCAGCCTAGGGGACGGCAAGATAGAGACCCAGTACTTC. It is translated as CASSLGDGKIETQYF.